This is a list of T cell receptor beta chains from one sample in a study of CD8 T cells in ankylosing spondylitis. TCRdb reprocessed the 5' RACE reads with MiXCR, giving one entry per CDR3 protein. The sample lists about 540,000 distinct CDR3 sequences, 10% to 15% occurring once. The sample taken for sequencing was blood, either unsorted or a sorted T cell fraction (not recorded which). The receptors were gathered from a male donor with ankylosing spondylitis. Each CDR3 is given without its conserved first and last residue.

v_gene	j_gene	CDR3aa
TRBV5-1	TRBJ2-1	ASTRDSPRDNEQF
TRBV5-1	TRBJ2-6	ASIRDRDSGANVLT
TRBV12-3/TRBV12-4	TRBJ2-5	ASSLESLGRGSETQY
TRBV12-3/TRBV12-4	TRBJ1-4	ASSLLGVGNEKLF
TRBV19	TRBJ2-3	ASSGRDRTDTQY
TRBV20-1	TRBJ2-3	SKNRGGMTDTQY
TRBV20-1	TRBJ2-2	SASASGRNTGELF
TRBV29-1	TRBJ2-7	SVAGGTGTSGEPYEQY
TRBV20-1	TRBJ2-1	GLGGLSYNEQF
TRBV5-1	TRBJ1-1	ASSSGDSVDLNTEAF
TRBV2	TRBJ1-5	ASSLNRGGNQPQH
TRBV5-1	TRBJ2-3	ASRVAGATDTQY
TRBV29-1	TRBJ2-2	SVNWNTGELF
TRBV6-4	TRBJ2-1	ASSPGTTIEQF
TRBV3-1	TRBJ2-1	ASSRDMGLVYNEQF
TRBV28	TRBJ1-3	ASSLSLPSSGNTIY
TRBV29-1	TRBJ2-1	SVEDLGPF
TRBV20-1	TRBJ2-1	SAKSPMGYNEQF
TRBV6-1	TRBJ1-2	ASSLTGGDYGYT
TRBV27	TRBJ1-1	ASSLETGSTEAF
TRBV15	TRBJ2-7	ATSRDGSQSYEQY
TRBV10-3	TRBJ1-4	AISERNDEKLF
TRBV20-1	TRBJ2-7	SARDRGRYSYEQY
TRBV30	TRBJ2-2	AWDVDGTGELF
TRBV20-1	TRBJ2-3	SASWFSSGGTDTQY
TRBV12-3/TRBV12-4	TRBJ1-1	ASSRTQGSGTEAF
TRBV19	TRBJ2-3	ASSPDREGTDTQY
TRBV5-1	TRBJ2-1	ASSPGQAYNEQF
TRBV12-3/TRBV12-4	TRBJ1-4	ASSRGQGARGEKLF
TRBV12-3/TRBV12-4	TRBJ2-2	ASSALQGAGELF
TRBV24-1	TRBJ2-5	ATSDPAGGTEETQY
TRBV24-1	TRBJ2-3	ATQGAGTDTQY
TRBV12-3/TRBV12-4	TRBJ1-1	ASSPTPQGVTEAF
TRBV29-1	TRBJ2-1	SVVFLIPSGDRNNEQF
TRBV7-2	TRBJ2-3	ASSSMTTTDTQY
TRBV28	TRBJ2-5	ASLTGPGQGETQY
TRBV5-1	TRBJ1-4	ASSLLGPNEKLF
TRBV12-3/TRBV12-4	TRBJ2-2	ASSLVSGGTGELF
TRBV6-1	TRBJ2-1	ASSGPGDNEQF
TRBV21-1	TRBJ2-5	ASSKGGGGETQY
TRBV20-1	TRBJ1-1	SSRQEGGTEAF
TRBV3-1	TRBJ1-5	ASSQDSRGSQH
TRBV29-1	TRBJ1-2	SVQTAVLVDGYT
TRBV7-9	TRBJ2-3	AGGGTDTQY
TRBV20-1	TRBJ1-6	SALDRTDVLGGSPLH
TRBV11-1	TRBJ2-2	ASRRGYSGGQQNTGELF
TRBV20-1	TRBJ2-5	SAPPLAGKETQY